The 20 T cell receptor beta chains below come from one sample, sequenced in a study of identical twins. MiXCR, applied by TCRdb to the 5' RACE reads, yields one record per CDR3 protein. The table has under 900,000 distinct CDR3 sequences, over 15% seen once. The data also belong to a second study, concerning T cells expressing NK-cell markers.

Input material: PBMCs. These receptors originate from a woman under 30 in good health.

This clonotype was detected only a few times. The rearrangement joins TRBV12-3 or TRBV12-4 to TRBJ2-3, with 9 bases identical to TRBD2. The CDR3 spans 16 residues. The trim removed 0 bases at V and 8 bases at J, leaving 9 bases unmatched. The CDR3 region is CASSLAFASGTGTQYF. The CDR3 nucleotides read TGTGCCAGCAGTTTAGCGTTTGCTAGCGGGACCGGTACGCAGTATTTT.

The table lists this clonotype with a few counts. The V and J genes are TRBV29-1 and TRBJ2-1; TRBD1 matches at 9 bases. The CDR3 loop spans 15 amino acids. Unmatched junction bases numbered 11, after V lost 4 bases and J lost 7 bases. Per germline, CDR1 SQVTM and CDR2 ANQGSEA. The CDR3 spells CSVAATGGAFNEQFF. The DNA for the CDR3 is TGCAGCGTTGCAGCCACAGGGGGCGCGTTTAATGAGCAGTTCTTC.

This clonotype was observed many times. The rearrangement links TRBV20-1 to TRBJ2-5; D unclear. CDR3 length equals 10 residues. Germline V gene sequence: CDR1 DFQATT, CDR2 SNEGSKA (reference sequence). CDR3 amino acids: CSAGLETQYF. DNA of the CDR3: TGCAGCGCTGGTTTGGAGACCCAGTACTTC.

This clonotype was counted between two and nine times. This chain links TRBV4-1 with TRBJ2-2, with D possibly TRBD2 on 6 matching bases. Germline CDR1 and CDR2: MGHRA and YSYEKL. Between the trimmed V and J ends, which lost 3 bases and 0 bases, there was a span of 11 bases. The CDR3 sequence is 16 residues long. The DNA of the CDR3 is TGCGCCAGCAGCCAGCGAGGGGACTCGAACACCGGGGAGCTGTTTTTT. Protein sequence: CASSQRGDSNTGELFF.

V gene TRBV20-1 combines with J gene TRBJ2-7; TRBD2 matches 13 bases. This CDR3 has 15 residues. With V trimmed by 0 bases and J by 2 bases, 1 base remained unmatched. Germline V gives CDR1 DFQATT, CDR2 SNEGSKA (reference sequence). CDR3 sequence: CSAREGTSGTYEQYF. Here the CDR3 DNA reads TGCAGTGCTAGAGAGGGGACTAGCGGGACCTACGAGCAGTACTTC.

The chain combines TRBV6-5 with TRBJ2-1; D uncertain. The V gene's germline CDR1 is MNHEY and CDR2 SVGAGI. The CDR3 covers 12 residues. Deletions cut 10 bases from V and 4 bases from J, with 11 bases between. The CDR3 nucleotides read TGTGCCATTAGCTCCCCATACAATGAGCAGTTCTTC. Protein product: CAISSPYNEQFF.

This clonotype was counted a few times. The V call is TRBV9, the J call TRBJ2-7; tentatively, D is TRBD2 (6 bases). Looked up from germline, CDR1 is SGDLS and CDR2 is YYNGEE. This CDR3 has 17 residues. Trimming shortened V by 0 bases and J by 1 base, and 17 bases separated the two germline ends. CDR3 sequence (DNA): TGTGCCAGCAGCGTAGGGCCTAGCGTGATGGCTTCCTACGAGCAGTACTTC. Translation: CASSVGPSVMASYEQYF.

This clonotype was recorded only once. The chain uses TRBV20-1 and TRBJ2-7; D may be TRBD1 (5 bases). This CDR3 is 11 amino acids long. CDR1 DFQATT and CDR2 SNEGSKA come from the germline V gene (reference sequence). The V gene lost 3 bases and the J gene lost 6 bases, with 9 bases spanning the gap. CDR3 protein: CSASRRGEQYF. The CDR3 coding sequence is TGCAGTGCTAGTCGAAGGGGCGAGCAGTACTTC.

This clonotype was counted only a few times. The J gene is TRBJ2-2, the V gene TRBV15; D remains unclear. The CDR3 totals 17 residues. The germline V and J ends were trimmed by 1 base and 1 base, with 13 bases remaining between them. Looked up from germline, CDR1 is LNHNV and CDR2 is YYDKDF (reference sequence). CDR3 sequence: CATSRVRDPENTGELFF. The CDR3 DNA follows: TGTGCCACCAGCAGAGTTCGCGATCCCGAGAACACCGGGGAGCTGTTTTTT.

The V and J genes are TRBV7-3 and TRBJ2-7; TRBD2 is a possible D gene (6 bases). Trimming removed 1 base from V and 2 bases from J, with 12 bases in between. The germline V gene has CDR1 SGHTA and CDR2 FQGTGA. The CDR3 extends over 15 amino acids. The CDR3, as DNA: TGTGCCAGCAGCTTAAGAGGCGGGGACCCCTACGAGCAGTACTTC. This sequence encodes CASSLRGGDPYEQYF.

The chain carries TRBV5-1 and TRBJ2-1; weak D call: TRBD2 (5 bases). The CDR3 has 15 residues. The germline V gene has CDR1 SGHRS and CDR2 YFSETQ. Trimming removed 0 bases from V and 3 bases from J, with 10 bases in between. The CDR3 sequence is CASSLGGIFYNEQFF. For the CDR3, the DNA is TGCGCCAGCAGCTTGGGAGGGATTTTCTACAATGAGCAGTTCTTC.

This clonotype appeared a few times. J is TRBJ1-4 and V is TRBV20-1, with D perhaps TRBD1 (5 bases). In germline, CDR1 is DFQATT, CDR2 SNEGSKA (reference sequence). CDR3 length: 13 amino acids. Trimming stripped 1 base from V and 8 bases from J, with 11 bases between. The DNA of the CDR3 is TGCAGTGCTAGAGTCCCAGGGAGCGAAAAACTGTTTTTT. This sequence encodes CSARVPGSEKLFF.

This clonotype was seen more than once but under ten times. The CDR3 loop reads CASSLRGQGSQETQYF. DNA of the CDR3: TGTGCCAGCAGTTTACGCGGACAGGGCAGCCAAGAGACCCAGTACTTC. The rearrangement links TRBV12-3 or TRBV12-4 to TRBJ2-5, with 8 bases that match TRBD1. This CDR3 is 16 amino acids long. V lost 2 bases and J lost 1; bases outside the gene matches: 6.

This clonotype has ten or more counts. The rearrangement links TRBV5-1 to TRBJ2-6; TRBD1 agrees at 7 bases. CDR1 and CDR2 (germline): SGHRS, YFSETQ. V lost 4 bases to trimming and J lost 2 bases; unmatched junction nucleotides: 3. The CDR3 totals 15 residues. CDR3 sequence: CASSPQGAGANVLTF. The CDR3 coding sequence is TGCGCCAGCAGCCCCCAGGGGGCTGGGGCCAACGTCCTGACTTTC.

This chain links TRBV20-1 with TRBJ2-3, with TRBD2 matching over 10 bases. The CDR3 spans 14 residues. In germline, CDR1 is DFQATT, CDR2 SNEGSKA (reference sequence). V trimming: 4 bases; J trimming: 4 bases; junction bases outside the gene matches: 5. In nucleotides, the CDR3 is TGCAGTGCTAAGGGACTAGCGAAATCAGATACGCAGTATTTT. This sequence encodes CSAKGLAKSDTQYF.

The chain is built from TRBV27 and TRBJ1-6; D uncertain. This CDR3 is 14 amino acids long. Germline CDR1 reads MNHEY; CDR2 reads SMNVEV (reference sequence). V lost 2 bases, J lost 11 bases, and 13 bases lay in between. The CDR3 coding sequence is TGTGCCAGCAGTTTAGGCGGCGGTGGGGCACCCCTCCACTTT. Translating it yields CASSLGGGGAPLHF.

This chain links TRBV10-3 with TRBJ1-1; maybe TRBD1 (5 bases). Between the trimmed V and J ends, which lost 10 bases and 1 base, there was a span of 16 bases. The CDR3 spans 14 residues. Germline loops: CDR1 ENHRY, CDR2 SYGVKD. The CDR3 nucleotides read TGTGCCACGAACCAGGAGGGACGGAACACTGAAGCTTTCTTT. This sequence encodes CATNQEGRNTEAFF.

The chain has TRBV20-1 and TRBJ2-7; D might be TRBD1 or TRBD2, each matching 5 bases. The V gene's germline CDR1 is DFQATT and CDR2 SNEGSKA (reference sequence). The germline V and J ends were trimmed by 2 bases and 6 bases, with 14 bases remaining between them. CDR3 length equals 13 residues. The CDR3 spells CSARKGLGGEQYF. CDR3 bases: TGCAGTGCTAGAAAGGGGCTAGGAGGCGAGCAGTACTTC.

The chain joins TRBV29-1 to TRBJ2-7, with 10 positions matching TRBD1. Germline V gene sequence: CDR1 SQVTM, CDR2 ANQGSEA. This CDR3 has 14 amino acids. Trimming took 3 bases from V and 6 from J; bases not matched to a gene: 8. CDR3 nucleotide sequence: TGCAGCGTTGACCTAGTGGGACAGGGGAGCGAGCAGTACTTC. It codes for CSVDLVGQGSEQYF.

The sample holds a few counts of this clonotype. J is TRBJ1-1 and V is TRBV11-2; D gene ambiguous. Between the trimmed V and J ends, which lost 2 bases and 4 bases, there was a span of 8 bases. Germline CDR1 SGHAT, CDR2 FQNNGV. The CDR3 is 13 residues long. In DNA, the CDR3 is TGTGCCAGCAGCTTATCCCCCCTCACTGAAGCTTTCTTT. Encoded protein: CASSLSPLTEAFF.